A selection of T cell receptor beta chains follows, all from one sample in a study of chronic HIV infection and antiretroviral therapy. Via MiXCR, TCRdb re-called the 5' RACE reads, giving one row per CDR3 protein. The data contain 45,000 to 55,000 distinct CDR3 sequences, approximately 19% of them singletons. Sequenced: peripheral blood. Receptors were obtained from an adult who had HIV and had not received antiretroviral therapy, or was an uninfected healthy control (not recorded which). Each CDR3 is given with its conserved first and last residue. A D gene is named only where the DNA matches it firmly. Size values are once, few and many counts, or a class for expanded clones, and some rows have none.

j_call clone_size v_call d_call cdr3_aa cdr3_nt
TRBJ1-2 . TRBV20-1 . CSAWAWDNYGYTF TGCAGTGCTTGGGCCTGGGATAACTATGGCTACACCTTC
TRBJ2-3 . TRBV6-5 . CASSYDGTDTQYF TGTGCCAGCAGTTACGACGGAACAGATACGCAGTATTTT
TRBJ2-7 few TRBV28 . CASQGSPVLITYEQYF TGTGCCAGTCAAGGTTCTCCGGTCCTGATAACCTACGAGCAGTACTTC
TRBJ2-7 . TRBV7-8 . CASSLGRGARYEQYF TGTGCCAGCAGCTTAGGGAGGGGTGCCAGATACGAGCAGTACTTC
TRBJ2-2 . TRBV20-1 . CSARKAGGTGELFF TGCAGTGCTAGGAAGGCAGGAGGCACCGGGGAGCTGTTTTTT
TRBJ2-3 many TRBV28 TRBD2 CASSSSGLAVAADTQYF TGTGCCAGCAGTTCCAGCGGACTAGCGGTTGCAGCAGATACGCAGTATTTT
TRBJ1-5 few TRBV28 . CASSFNAGRDQPQHF TGTGCCAGCAGTTTTAACGCAGGGAGGGATCAGCCCCAGCATTTT
TRBJ2-3 few TRBV28 TRBD2 CASSPRGGRQLTDTQYF TGTGCCAGCAGTCCCCGGGGGGGGAGGCAACTCACAGATACGCAGTATTTT
TRBJ2-3 . TRBV4-1 TRBD2 CASSASGPSDTQYF TGCGCCTCCAGCGCTAGCGGGCCTTCAGATACGCAGTATTTT
TRBJ1-5 . TRBV10-3 . CAIRGYSNQPQHF TGTGCCATCAGGGGGTATAGCAATCAGCCCCAGCATTTT
TRBJ1-4 few TRBV18 . CASSLRPGGATNEKLFF TGTGCCAGCTCATTGCGTCCCGGGGGCGCAACTAATGAAAAACTGTTTTTT
TRBJ2-7 few TRBV4-1 TRBD1 CASSQETGGRYEQYF TGCGCCAGCAGCCAAGAGACAGGGGGCAGGTACGAGCAGTACTTC
TRBJ2-1 . TRBV28 TRBD2 CASRTRFAGGLYNEQFF TGTGCCAGCCGGACTAGATTCGCGGGAGGGCTCTACAATGAGCAGTTCTTC
TRBJ2-1 . TRBV7-9 . CASSLVGSAHEQFF TGTGCCAGCAGCTTAGTCGGTAGCGCCCATGAGCAGTTCTTC
TRBJ1-5 few TRBV5-6 . CASSLSGGQPQHF TGTGCCAGCAGCTTGAGCGGGGGACAGCCCCAGCATTTT
TRBJ2-7 few TRBV28 . CASTPWAGTSEQYF TGTGCCAGCACCCCCTGGGCGGGGACAAGCGAGCAGTACTTC
TRBJ1-4 . TRBV3-1 . CASSQDSFNEKLFF TGTGCCAGCAGCCAAGACAGTTTTAATGAAAAACTGTTTTTT
TRBJ2-7 . TRBV12-3/TRBV12-4 TRBD2 CASSPGLAGASYEQYF TGTGCCAGCAGTCCCGGACTAGCGGGAGCGTCCTACGAGCAGTACTTC
TRBJ2-2 few TRBV29-1 . CSVGRAEYTGELFF TGCAGCGTTGGAAGGGCTGAATACACCGGGGAGCTGTTTTTT
TRBJ1-5 . TRBV6-6 . CASRARQVNQPQHF TGTGCCAGCAGAGCTAGACAGGTCAATCAGCCCCAGCATTTT
TRBJ1-1 few TRBV11-1 . CASSFDRAFGAEAFF TGTGCCAGCAGCTTCGACCGGGCGTTCGGGGCTGAAGCTTTCTTT
TRBJ2-3 few TRBV6-5 TRBD2 CASRPTSGSFPDTQYF TGTGCCAGCAGGCCGACTAGCGGGAGCTTCCCAGATACGCAGTATTTT
TRBJ1-2 few TRBV4-1 . CASSWGSDVYGYTF TGCGCCAGCAGTTGGGGATCCGACGTCTATGGCTACACCTTC
TRBJ2-1 . TRBV19 TRBD2 CASRGASGRAYNEQFF TGTGCCAGTAGGGGAGCTAGCGGGAGGGCCTACAATGAGCAGTTCTTC
TRBJ2-1 . TRBV24-1 TRBD1 CATSDWDRVDEQFF TGTGCCACCAGTGACTGGGACAGGGTCGATGAGCAGTTCTTC
TRBJ2-7 once TRBV5-8 TRBD1 CASSFTGQWQYF TGTGCCAGCAGCTTCACGGGACAGTGGCAGTACTTC
TRBJ2-7 . TRBV2 . CASSEEWGTREQYF TGTGCCAGCAGTGAGGAATGGGGGACACGCGAGCAGTACTTC
TRBJ1-4 . TRBV20-1 . CSASKGNRANEKLFF TGCAGTGCTAGTAAGGGGAATAGGGCTAATGAAAAACTGTTTTTT
TRBJ2-1 . TRBV29-1 TRBD2 CSVASTSGWEQFF TGCAGCGTTGCCTCGACTAGCGGTTGGGAGCAGTTCTTC
TRBJ2-3 . TRBV4-1 . CASSQERGTDTQYF TGCGCCAGCAGCCAAGAGCGGGGCACAGATACGCAGTATTTT
TRBJ1-5 . TRBV28 . CASSLIPNQPQHF TGTGCCAGCAGTTTAATCCCCAATCAGCCCCAGCATTTT
TRBJ1-2 few TRBV28 . CANPRQFFNYGYTF TGTGCCAACCCGCGGCAGTTTTTTAACTATGGCTACACCTTC
TRBJ1-2 few TRBV28 TRBD1 CASTDTTGTGGADNYGYTF TGTGCCAGCACCGATACCACCGGGACAGGGGGCGCAGATAACTATGGCTACACCTTC
TRBJ2-7 few TRBV29-1 . CSVDDDEGFGYEQYF TGCAGCGTTGATGATGACGAGGGGTTTGGGTACGAGCAGTACTTC
TRBJ2-7 many TRBV27 . CASSSSMGPYEQYF TGTGCCAGCAGTAGTTCAATGGGCCCCTACGAGCAGTACTTC
TRBJ1-5 few TRBV27 TRBD1 CASSLEATGGQGQPQHF TGTGCCAGCAGTTTAGAGGCAACAGGGGGCCAAGGACAGCCCCAGCATTTT
TRBJ2-3 . TRBV5-1 . CASRLGQDTQYF TGCGCCAGCCGGCTGGGACAAGATACGCAGTATTTT
TRBJ2-7 . TRBV28 TRBD1 CASSPGGQGYEQYF TGTGCCAGCAGCCCCGGCGGACAGGGCTACGAGCAGTACTTC
TRBJ1-1 few TRBV28 . CASSFGHLEAFF TGTGCCAGCAGTTTCGGACACCTTGAGGCTTTCTTT
TRBJ1-4 . TRBV5-1 . CASSSRTAANEKLFF TGCGCCAGCAGCTCGCGGACAGCAGCTAATGAAAAACTGTTTTTT
TRBJ1-4 . TRBV11-2 TRBD1 CASRPGTGLEKLFF TGTGCCAGCAGACCCGGGACAGGCTTGGAAAAACTGTTTTTT
TRBJ2-3 . TRBV7-6 . CASSMQPVDTQYF TGTGCCAGCAGCATGCAGCCGGTGGATACGCAGTATTTT
TRBJ2-1 few TRBV28 TRBD2 CASSRTSARSYNEQFF TGTGCCAGCAGCCGGACTAGCGCTCGCTCCTACAATGAGCAGTTCTTC
TRBJ1-5 many TRBV3-1 . CASSPRVGPQHF TGTGCCAGCAGCCCCAGGGTGGGGCCCCAGCATTTT
TRBJ2-7 . TRBV28 TRBD1 CASSPGPGTGPHEQYF TGTGCCAGCAGTCCAGGTCCCGGGACAGGGCCCCACGAGCAGTACTTC
TRBJ1-1 . TRBV9 . CASSAVGDGGEAFF TGTGCCAGCAGCGCTGTGGGGGACGGTGGTGAAGCTTTCTTT
TRBJ1-1 . TRBV20-1 . CSARAGVGMEEAFF TGCAGTGCTAGAGCCGGGGTGGGGATGGAGGAAGCTTTCTTT
TRBJ1-4 few TRBV4-1 . CASSGGFNEKLFF TGCGCCAGCAGCGGGGGATTTAATGAAAAACTGTTTTTT
TRBJ2-3 . TRBV5-6 . CASYRAGDTDTQYF TGTGCCAGCTACCGGGCCGGGGACACAGATACGCAGTATTTT
TRBJ2-2 . TRBV6-4 . CASSAESQIPGELFF TGTGCCAGCAGTGCCGAGTCCCAAATCCCCGGGGAGCTGTTTTTT
TRBJ2-1 few TRBV28 . CASSSFEGEQFF TGTGCCAGCAGTTCCTTTGAAGGCGAGCAGTTCTTC
TRBJ2-7 . TRBV5-1 . CASSLGAPYEQYF TGCGCCAGCAGCTTGGGGGCACCGTACGAGCAGTACTTC
TRBJ2-5 few TRBV28 . CASSLKGGTAYQETQYF TGTGCCAGCAGTTTGAAGGGTGGCACAGCGTACCAAGAGACCCAGTACTTC
TRBJ2-6 once TRBV5-6 TRBD1 CASSPRGLGANVLTF TGTGCCAGCAGTCCTAGGGGGCTTGGGGCCAACGTCCTGACTTTC